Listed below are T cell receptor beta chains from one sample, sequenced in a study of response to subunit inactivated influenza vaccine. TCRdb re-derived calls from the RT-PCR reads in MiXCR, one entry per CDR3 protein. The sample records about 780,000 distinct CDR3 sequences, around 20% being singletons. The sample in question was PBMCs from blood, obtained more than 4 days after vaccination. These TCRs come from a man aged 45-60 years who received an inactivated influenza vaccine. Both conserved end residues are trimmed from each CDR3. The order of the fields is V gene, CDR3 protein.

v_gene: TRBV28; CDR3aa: ASSLLQGRSEQF
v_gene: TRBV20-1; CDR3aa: SAARDLGEQY
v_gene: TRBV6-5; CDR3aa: ASSESSNYGYT
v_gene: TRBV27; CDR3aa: ASGRGYQY
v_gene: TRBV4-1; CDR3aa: ASSRGWTGRETQY
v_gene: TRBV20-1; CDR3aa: SVGGITYEQY
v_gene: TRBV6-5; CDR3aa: ASSYSRARGYGYT
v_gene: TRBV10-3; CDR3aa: AISVDRSGTEAF
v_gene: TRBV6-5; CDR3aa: ASRVTGANVLT
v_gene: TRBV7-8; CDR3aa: ASSLRLAGRTDTQY
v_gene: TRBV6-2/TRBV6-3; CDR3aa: ASSYPGRALLSGANVLT
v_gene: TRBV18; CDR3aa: ASSTGTDNEQF
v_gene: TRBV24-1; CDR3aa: ATSGGSTQY
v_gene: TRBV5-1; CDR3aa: ASSLSPFTDTQY
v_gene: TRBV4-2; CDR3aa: ASSQDRDRGGRELF
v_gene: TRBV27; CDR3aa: ASSFVRGKEQY
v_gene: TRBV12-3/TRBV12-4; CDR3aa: ASSLGLGDYEQY